Listed below are T cell receptor beta chains from one sample, sequenced in a study of shared clonotypes between healthy human individuals. Clones were sequenced by immunoSEQ multiplex PCR, and TCRdb holds only the in-frame ones, with some missing. The sample includes hundreds of thousands of clones, around 86% seen only once; the top ten take 15% to 20%. The sample consisted of memory CD8+ T cells sorted from blood. The source of these receptors is a man aged 18 to 29 in good health. Both conserved end residues are part of each CDR3. The order of the fields is V gene, clone size, J gene, D gene, CDR3 protein, CDR3 DNA. The D gene is left open where the match is weak. Clone size appears in some rows only: once, few, many, or a class for an expanded clone.

>TRBV5-1|.|TRBJ2-1|TRBD1
CASSTETGGANNEQFF
TGCGCCAGCAGCACAGAGACAGGGGGCGCAAACAATGAGCAGTTCTTC
>TRBV5-1|.|TRBJ1-6|.
CASSLDGGGYNSPLHF
TGCGCCAGCAGCTTGGACGGGGGCGGGTATAATTCACCCCTCCACTTT
>TRBV27|.|TRBJ2-7|TRBD1
CASSLSYQTQGFYEQYF
TGTGCCAGCAGTTTATCATACCAGACACAGGGGTTCTACGAGCAGTACTTC
>TRBV27|once|TRBJ1-6|.
CASSLSSESSYNSPLHF
TGTGCCAGCAGTTTATCTTCTGAGAGCTCCTATAATTCACCCCTCCACTTT
>TRBV4-3|.|TRBJ2-7|TRBD2
CASSQGLGEGTLAGEQYF
TGCGCCAGCAGCCAAGGTTTGGGGGAGGGCACCTTGGCAGGCGAGCAGTACTTC
>TRBV23-1|.|TRBJ1-1|.
CASSWTVNTEAFF
TGCGCCAGCAGTTGGACAGTGAACACTGAAGCTTTCTTT
>TRBV6-1|.|TRBJ1-1|.
CASSEIDNTEAFF
TGTGCCAGCAGTGAAATCGATAACACTGAAGCTTTCTTT
>TRBV27|.|TRBJ1-2|.
CASSLTPSYGYTF
TGTGCCAGCAGTCTGACACCTAGCTATGGCTACACCTTC
>TRBV9|.|TRBJ2-2|.
CASSVVSWGLDTGELFF
TGTGCCAGCAGCGTAGTCTCTTGGGGACTTGACACCGGGGAGCTGTTTTTT
>TRBV6-6|.|TRBJ1-6|TRBD1
CASSYSGGQVLPHF
TGTGCCAGCAGTTACTCCGGGGGACAGGTCCTACCCCACTTT
>TRBV7-9|.|TRBJ2-2|.
CASTLRRGPYTGELFF
TGTGCCAGCACCCTTAGACGGGGGCCATACACCGGGGAGCTGTTTTTT
>TRBV7-9|once|TRBJ2-7|.
CASRPARDYEQYF
TGTGCCAGCAGACCCGCAAGGGATTACGAGCAGTACTTC
>TRBV9|.|TRBJ2-2|.
CASSVAGANTGELFF
TGTGCCAGCAGCGTAGCGGGAGCGAACACCGGGGAGCTGTTTTTT
>TRBV29-1|.|TRBJ2-5|.
CSVIPWGLANEETQYF
TGCAGCGTGATACCGTGGGGGCTAGCAAACGAGGAGACCCAGTACTTC
>TRBV30|.|TRBJ2-7|TRBD2
CAWSVASGSSYEQYF
TGTGCCTGGAGTGTGGCTAGCGGAAGCTCCTACGAGCAGTACTTC
>TRBV7-8|.|TRBJ2-7|.
CASSLAGPSYEQYF
TGTGCCAGCAGCTTGGCGGGGCCCTCCTACGAGCAGTACTTC
>TRBV29-1|.|TRBJ2-1|.
CSVESAITMNNEQFF
TGCAGCGTTGAATCCGCCATTACTATGAACAATGAGCAGTTCTTC
>TRBV2|.|TRBJ1-2|.
CASSEPGGNGGYTF
TGTGCCAGCAGCGAACCTGGGGGGAACGGTGGCTACACCTTC
>TRBV6-5|.|TRBJ2-1|TRBD1
CASSYSTGQEQFF
TGTGCCAGCAGTTACTCGACGGGACAGGAGCAGTTCTTC
>TRBV27|.|TRBJ2-7|.
CASSFSSYEQYF
TGTGCCAGCAGTTTCTCCTCCTACGAGCAGTACTTC
>TRBV6-5|.|TRBJ2-7|TRBD1
CASSYGQGLREQYF
TGTGCCAGCAGTTATGGACAGGGGCTACGGGAGCAGTACTTC
>TRBV7-9|.|TRBJ2-5|.
CASSPWGGARETQYF
TGTGCCAGCAGCCCTTGGGGGGGGGCCAGAGAGACCCAGTACTTC
>TRBV7-9|.|TRBJ2-1|.
CASSLVWDSAYNEQFF
TGTGCCAGCAGCTTAGTCTGGGACTCCGCCTACAATGAGCAGTTCTTC
>TRBV4-1|.|TRBJ2-7|.
CASSQDPERPYEQYF
TGCGCCAGCAGCCAAGATCCGGAGAGGCCCTACGAGCAGTACTTC
>TRBV7-4|.|TRBJ1-1|.
CASSLAPRRTTEAFF
TGTGCCAGCAGCTTAGCCCCCCGGAGGACCACTGAAGCTTTCTTT
>TRBV7-9|.|TRBJ1-4|.
CASSQNGLNEKLFF
TGTGCCAGCAGCCAAAACGGGCTAAATGAAAAACTGTTTTTT
>TRBV6-6|.|TRBJ2-7|.
CASSYSPQGSVWYF
TGTGCCAGCAGTTACTCCCCCCAGGGGAGCGTGTGGTACTTC
>TRBV11-2|.|TRBJ1-6|.
CASRDRKGPNSPLHF
TGTGCCAGCAGAGATAGGAAAGGGCCTAATTCACCCCTCCACTTT
>TRBV7-8|many|TRBJ1-5|TRBD1
CASSFRQGPSQPQHF
TGTGCCAGCAGCTTCCGACAGGGCCCATCCCAGCCCCAGCATTTT
>TRBV6-5|.|TRBJ1-6|TRBD1
CASSSGQGYSPLHF
TGTGCCAGCAGCTCGGGACAGGGGTACTCACCCCTCCACTTT
>TRBV27|.|TRBJ2-2|.
CASSTRFPGVGELFF
TGTGCCAGCAGTACCAGGTTCCCCGGGGTCGGGGAGCTGTTTTTT
>TRBV28|.|TRBJ2-2|.
CASSFSGTGELFF
TGTGCCAGCAGTTTCAGTGGAACCGGGGAGCTGTTTTTT
>TRBV29-1|.|TRBJ1-1|.
CSVGGTDNTEAFF
TGCAGCGTTGGGGGGACGGATAATACTGAAGCTTTCTTT